Listed here are 29 T cell receptor beta chains from one sample, sequenced in a study of blood T cell repertoires in COVID-19. Clones were read by immunoSEQ multiplex PCR, and TCRdb kept only the in-frame ones, dropping some. Here the sample spans 300,000 or so clones, more than 80% being singletons. The sample taken for sequencing was peripheral blood. These receptors originate from a woman between 35 and 50 years old with acute or convalescent COVID-19.

The V call is TRBV6-4, the J call TRBJ2-3, with 12 nucleotides matching TRBD2. CDR1 is MRHNA and CDR2 is SNTAGT in the germline V gene. J gave up 1 base and V 4 bases, and 0 bases lay outside the gene matches. CDR3 size: 15 residues. The CDR3 here is CASSGLAGGTDTQYF. CDR3 nucleotides: TGTGCCAGCAGTGGACTAGCGGGGGGCACAGATACGCAGTATTTT.

The chain has TRBV7-9 and TRBJ1-1, with a tentative D call TRBD1 (6 bases). Germline-derived CDR1 and CDR2 are SEHNR and FQNEAQ (reference sequence). This CDR3 is built from 12 residues. V was shortened by 5 bases and J by 7 bases, with 11 bases between the two germline ends. This CDR3 is CASSLGALEAFF. The CDR3 nucleotides read TGTGCCAGCAGCCTGGGGGCCCTTGAAGCTTTCTTT.

The chain is built from TRBV25-1 and TRBJ1-2, with D tentatively TRBD1 (6 bases). Germline V lookup: CDR1 MGHDK, CDR2 SYGVNS. This CDR3 spans 13 amino acids. Trimming left V 7 bases short and J 8 bases short, with 17 bases between. The CDR3 nucleotides read TGTGCCAGCACCACTACAGGGCCCGGGGGCTACACCTTC. Amino acid sequence: CASTTTGPGGYTF.

The chain has TRBV7-3 and TRBJ2-2, with TRBD1 matching 7 bases. Per germline, CDR1 SGHTA and CDR2 FQGTGA. CDR3 size: 18 residues. Trimming removed 3 bases from V and 0 bases from J; junction bases left unmatched: 10. The CDR3 is CASSFTGTAAANTGELFF. The DNA for the CDR3 is TGTGCCAGCAGCTTTACCGGGACAGCAGCCGCGAACACCGGGGAGCTGTTTTTT.

The V call is TRBV6-2 or TRBV6-3, the J call TRBJ2-7, with D possibly matching TRBD1 (5 bases). There are 12 residues in the CDR3. Trimming stripped 4 bases from V and 3 bases from J, with 7 bases between. Germline CDR1 is MNHEY and CDR2 is SVGEGT. The CDR3: CASSFDSYEQYV. The CDR3 DNA is TGTGCCAGCAGTTTCGACAGCTACGAGCAGTACGTC.

On this clone: Other DNA variants within this sample encode the same CDR3. The rearrangement joins TRBV5-1 to TRBJ1-2; D unclear. With 3 bases removed from V and 4 bases from J, the gap between germline ends came to 10 bases. CDR1 is SGHRS, CDR2 YFSETQ, per germline. This CDR3 has 13 amino acids. CDR3 DNA: TGCGCCAGCAGCTCGGACGGAGGCTATGGCTACACCTTC. Protein product: CASSSDGGYGYTF.

The chain joins TRBV19 to TRBJ2-1, with 8 bases fitting TRBD1. Per germline, CDR1 LNHDA and CDR2 SQIVND (reference sequence). Unmatched junction bases numbered 7, after V lost 7 bases and J lost 5 bases. The CDR3 has 14 residues. CDR3 region: CASIPGQANNEQFF. CDR3 DNA: TGTGCCAGTATTCCGGGACAGGCTAACAATGAGCAGTTCTTC.

The rearrangement uses TRBV12-5 and TRBJ1-1; D remains unclear. Per the germline V gene, CDR1 is LGHNT and CDR2 is FRNRAP. The CDR3 covers 18 residues. The V end lost 0 bases, the J end lost 0 bases, and 17 bases lay between the germline ends. CDR3 in amino acids: CASGLVLDKRWMNTEAFF. The CDR3 bases are TGTGCTAGTGGTTTGGTACTCGACAAAAGGTGGATGAACACTGAAGCTTTCTTT.

The rearrangement links TRBV5-1 to TRBJ2-3; D may be TRBD2 (6 bases). Trimming shortened V by 4 bases and J by 4 bases, and 22 bases separated the two germline ends. Per the germline V gene, CDR1 is SGHRS and CDR2 is YFSETQ. The CDR3 spans 17 residues. Written as DNA, the CDR3 is TGCGCCAGCAGCGCCGGGACTCGATCCCAAATCTCAGATACGCAGTATTTT. Its translation: CASSAGTRSQISDTQYF.

V gene TRBV5-1 combines with J gene TRBJ2-1, with TRBD2 matching 10 bases. J gave up 10 bases and V 4 bases, and 17 bases lay outside the gene matches. Germline values: CDR1 SGHRS, CDR2 YFSETQ. The CDR3 length is 17 residues. CDR3 coding DNA: TGCGCCAGCAGCCAGCGGATTAGCGGGGGGCTTTTGGGCGAGCAGTTCTTC. It specifies CASSQRISGGLLGEQFF.

The rearrangement uses TRBV5-6 and TRBJ1-2; D might be TRBD1 (5 bases). V was cut by 2 bases and J by 4 bases, with 9 bases left in between. The CDR3 has 13 residues. The V gene's germline CDR1 is SGHDT and CDR2 YYEEEE. CDR3 sequence (DNA): TGTGCCAGCAGCTTAACAGGCCCCTATGGCTACACCTTC. Protein product: CASSLTGPYGYTF.

The chain couples TRBV7-2 to TRBJ2-5; TRBD2 aligns across 8 bases. Germline CDR1 and CDR2: SGHTA and FQGNSA. This CDR3 contains 17 residues. J lost 9 bases, V lost 4 bases, and 19 bases had no gene match. CDR3 in amino acids: CASSYGLAGGPISAQYF. CDR3 nucleotides: TGTGCCAGCAGCTACGGGCTGGCGGGGGGACCGATTTCTGCCCAGTACTTC.

This clone was picked up a small number of times. The rearrangement links TRBV2 to TRBJ1-1; tentatively, D is TRBD1 (6 bases). The germline CDR1 and CDR2 sequences are SNHLY and FYNNEI. The V gene lost 6 bases and the J gene lost 0 bases, with 14 bases spanning the gap. This CDR3 spans 15 amino acids. CDR3 amino acids: CASSRGRGMNTEAFF. CDR3 bases: TGTGCCAGCAGCAGGGGACGAGGAATGAACACTGAAGCTTTCTTT.

V and J are TRBV19 and TRBJ1-1, with 9 bases fitting TRBD1. V trimming: 5 bases; J trimming: 0 bases; junction bases outside the gene matches: 13. In germline, CDR1 is LNHDA, CDR2 SQIVND (reference sequence). The CDR3 is 18 amino acids. The CDR3 loop is CASSANRGQSGMNTEAFF. CDR3 bases: TGTGCCAGTAGTGCGAACAGGGGGCAGAGTGGCATGAACACTGAAGCTTTCTTT. The full variable domain, completed using reference TRBV19 and TRBJ1-1, is DGGITQSPKYLFRKEGQNVTLSCEQNLNHDAMYWYRQDPGQGLRLIYYSQIVNDFQKGDIAEGYSVSREKKESFPLTVTSAQKNPTAFYLCASSANRGQSGMNTEAFFGQGTRLTVV.

The chain combines TRBV3-1 (or the pseudogene TRBV3-2) with TRBJ1-1, with TRBD1 identical over 9 bases. Germline CDR1 is LGHDT and CDR2 is YNNKEL (reference sequence). The CDR3 consists of 13 residues. Germline trimming cut 6 bases from V and 7 bases from J; bases unmatched to any gene: 6. For the CDR3, the DNA is TGTGCCAGCAGTCTGGGACAGGGAGTTGAAGCTTTCTTT. Amino acid sequence: CASSLGQGVEAFF.

V and J are TRBV12-3 or TRBV12-4 and TRBJ1-1, with a tentative D call TRBD1 (6 bases). The CDR3 is made up of 13 amino acids. V shed 6 bases and J shed 5 bases, with 13 bases lying between them. The CDR3 spells CASRPTGGTEAFF. CDR3 coding DNA: TGTGCCAGCAGGCCGACAGGAGGAACTGAAGCTTTCTTT.

V usage is TRBV11-2 and J usage is TRBJ1-2; possibly TRBD1 for D (5 bases). Trimming cost V 1 base and J 4 bases, with 13 bases left between them. The CDR3 sequence is 15 residues long. Germline CDR1 and CDR2: SGHAT and FQNNGV. CDR3 in amino acids: CASSLGTGGSYGYTF. The CDR3 bases are TGTGCCAGCAGCTTAGGTACCGGGGGATCCTATGGCTACACCTTC.

The chain has TRBV18 and TRBJ1-4, with TRBD1 identical over 12 bases. The V gene end was trimmed by 2 bases and the J gene end by 3 bases; junction bases not matched to a gene: 4. The germline CDR1 and CDR2 sequences are KGHSH and LQKENI. CDR3 length: 17 residues. The CDR3 loop is CASSPGTGGMSNEKLFF. The CDR3 DNA is TGTGCCAGCTCACCAGGGACAGGGGGCATGTCTAATGAAAAACTGTTTTTT. Together with reference TRBV18 and TRBJ1-4, the CDR3 gives the full variable domain: NAGVMQNPRHLVRRRGQEARLRCSPMKGHSHVYWYRQLPEEGLKFMVYLQKENIIDESGMPKERFSAEFPKEGPSILRIQQVVRGDSAAYFCASSPGTGGMSNEKLFFGSGTQLSVL.

A remark on this clone: Its ends do not fully match the called genes, so a read error is possible. This chain links TRBV5-1 with TRBJ1-3; 7 bases fit TRBD1. CDR3 size: 15 residues. CDR1 and CDR2 from the germline V gene are SGHRS and YFSETQ. This CDR3 is CASRLDRNSGNTIYF. The CDR3 nucleotides are TGCGCCAGCAGATTGGACAGGAACTCTGGAAACACCATATATTTT.

This clone was recorded once. The CDR3 coding sequence is TGTGCCAGCAGCTTCCCCCCGGTCAATGAGCAGTTCTTC. Residues: CASSFPPVNEQFF. The gene calls are TRBV9 and TRBJ2-1; D not certain. Germline assignment: CDR1 SGDLS and CDR2 YYNGEE. Trimming pared 4 bases from V and 6 bases from J, leaving 11 bases between. The CDR3 has 13 amino acids.

V gene TRBV2 combines with J gene TRBJ2-3; possible D gene TRBD1, 5 bases. Trimming took off 9 bases at V and 4 bases at J, with 14 bases between the two ends. The CDR3 is 13 amino acids. CDR1 is SNHLY and CDR2 is FYNNEI in the germline V gene. CDR3 sequence reads: CARTRDLPDTQYF. CDR3 DNA: TGTGCCAGAACCAGGGATCTGCCAGATACGCAGTATTTT. The whole variable domain, filled in from reference TRBV2 and TRBJ2-3, reads EPEVTQTPSHQVTQMGQEVILRCVPISNHLYFYWYRQILGQKVEFLVSFYNNEISEKSEIFDDQFSVERPDGSNFTLKIRSTKLEDSAMYFCARTRDLPDTQYFGPGTRLTVL.

The V call is TRBV5-6, the J call TRBJ2-5, with D tentatively TRBD1 (5 bases). CDR3 length equals 14 residues. Germline lookup yields CDR1 SGHDT and CDR2 YYEEEE. V lost 0 bases, J lost 3 bases, and 9 bases lay in between. CDR3 loop: CASSLVRREETQYF. The CDR3 DNA sequence: TGTGCCAGCAGCTTGGTGCGCAGGGAAGAGACCCAGTACTTC.

This chain uses TRBV27 with TRBJ2-3, with 11 positions matching TRBD2. V shed 4 bases, J shed 8 bases, and the junction held 11 bases outside the gene matches. The CDR3 runs 16 residues. Per germline, CDR1 MNHEY and CDR2 SMNVEV (reference sequence). Written as DNA, the CDR3 is TGTGCCAGCAGTTCGCGCGTGACTAGCGGGGTTGGTACGCAGTATTTT. This sequence encodes CASSSRVTSGVGTQYF.

V gene TRBV19 combines with J gene TRBJ1-5, with TRBD1 matching over 10 bases. From germline, CDR1 is LNHDA and CDR2 SQIVND (reference sequence). The trim removed 5 bases at V and 6 bases at J, leaving 16 bases unmatched. The CDR3 totals 18 residues. The CDR3 protein is CASSPRPLGQGRIQPQHF. The CDR3 bases are TGTGCCAGTAGTCCACGGCCCCTGGGACAGGGGAGGATTCAGCCCCAGCATTTT. Looking up the rest from reference TRBV19 and TRBJ1-5 gives the full variable domain: DGGITQSPKYLFRKEGQNVTLSCEQNLNHDAMYWYRQDPGQGLRLIYYSQIVNDFQKGDIAEGYSVSREKKESFPLTVTSAQKNPTAFYLCASSPRPLGQGRIQPQHFGDGTRLSIL.

CDR3: CASSDRASTEAFF. Here the CDR3 DNA reads TGTGCCAGCAGTGACAGGGCCAGCACTGAAGCTTTCTTT. This rearrangement joins TRBV25-1 to TRBJ1-1; D possibly corresponds to TRBD1 (5 bases). The CDR3 extends over 13 amino acids. Deletions cut 3 bases from V and 4 bases from J, with 9 bases between. Per the germline V gene, CDR1 is MGHDK and CDR2 is SYGVNS.

CDR3 DNA: TGTGCCAGCAGCACCGGGACAGGGATAGAGACCCAGTACTTC. This translates into CASSTGTGIETQYF. The rearrangement links TRBV9 to TRBJ2-5; 9 nucleotides agree with TRBD1. Trimming removed 4 bases from V and 4 bases from J; junction bases left unmatched: 5. The CDR3 totals 14 residues. Germline CDR1 reads SGDLS; CDR2 reads YYNGEE. The full variable domain, completed using reference TRBV9 and TRBJ2-5, is DSGVTQTPKHLITATGQRVTLRCSPRSGDLSVYWYQQSLDQGLQFLIQYYNGEERAKGNILERFSAQQFPDLHSELNLSSLELGDSALYFCASSTGTGIETQYFGPGTRLLVL.

V and J are TRBV7-3 and TRBJ1-2, with 9 bases aligning to TRBD1. The CDR3 runs 15 residues. Germline V gene lookup returns CDR1 SGHTA and CDR2 FQGTGA. Trimming took 5 bases from V and 4 from J; bases not matched to a gene: 8. This CDR3 is CASSPDRGARYGYTF. The CDR3 DNA is TGTGCCAGCAGCCCGGACAGGGGAGCGCGCTATGGCTACACCTTC.

V and J are TRBV4-2 and TRBJ1-5, with 9 bases that match TRBD1. The V gene end was trimmed by 1 base and the J gene end by 7 bases; junction bases not matched to a gene: 2. Germline V gene lookup returns CDR1 LGHNA and CDR2 YNFKEQ. The length of the CDR3 is 14 residues. CDR3 residues: CASSQGTGEQPQHF. The CDR3 DNA reads as TGTGCCAGCAGCCAAGGGACAGGGGAACAGCCCCAGCATTTT.

V usage is TRBV2 and J usage is TRBJ1-6, with D unresolved. Germline CDR1 and CDR2: SNHLY and FYNNEI. V was cut by 2 bases and J by 10 bases, with 12 bases left in between. The CDR3 runs to 14 residues. The CDR3 nucleotides are TGTGCCAGCAGTGAATGGAGCAGCCGGTCACCCCTCCACTTT. Protein sequence: CASSEWSSRSPLHF.